These T cell receptor beta chains were read from a single sample in a study of response to subunit inactivated influenza vaccine. In TCRdb, the RT-PCR reads were re-called with MiXCR into one record per CDR3 protein. Among a few hundred thousand distinct CDR3 sequences listed, 20% to 25% were seen once. Sequencing was performed on PBMCs from blood, taken 21 months after vaccination. The source of these receptors is a man aged 50 to 69 who received an inactivated influenza vaccine. Both conserved end residues are part of each CDR3. The order of the fields is V gene, clone size, D gene, J gene, CDR3 protein, CDR3 DNA. A D gene is named only where the DNA matches it firmly. Clone sizes are given selectively: once, few, many, or a class where the clone is expanded.

v_gene: TRBV6-5; abundance: NA; d_gene: NA; j_gene: TRBJ2-3; CDR3aa: CASSSPDTQYF; CDR3nt: TGTGCCAGCAGTTCCCCCGATACGCAGTATTTT
v_gene: TRBV12-3/TRBV12-4; abundance: many; d_gene: TRBD1; j_gene: TRBJ1-1; CDR3aa: CASKRDRGYNTEAFF; CDR3nt: TGTGCCAGCAAACGGGACAGGGGGTATAACACTGAAGCTTTCTTT
v_gene: TRBV4-3; abundance: many; d_gene: NA; j_gene: TRBJ1-1; CDR3aa: CASSQDYWGRDTEAFF; CDR3nt: TGCGCCAGCAGCCAAGATTATTGGGGTCGGGACACTGAAGCTTTCTTT
v_gene: TRBV4-1; abundance: NA; d_gene: TRBD1; j_gene: TRBJ1-2; CDR3aa: CASSQGPAGGIHYGYTF; CDR3nt: TGCGCCAGCAGCCAAGGTCCGGCAGGGGGGATTCACTATGGCTACACCTTC
v_gene: TRBV21-1; abundance: few; d_gene: NA; j_gene: TRBJ2-3; CDR3aa: CASSKADPPEDTQYF; CDR3nt: TGTGCCAGCAGCAAAGCCGACCCACCTGAGGATACGCAGTATTTT
v_gene: TRBV19; abundance: few; d_gene: TRBD1; j_gene: TRBJ2-5; CDR3aa: CASRGTAEETQYF; CDR3nt: TGTGCCAGTCGAGGGACAGCGGAAGAGACCCAGTACTTC
v_gene: TRBV3-1; abundance: many; d_gene: TRBD1; j_gene: TRBJ1-2; CDR3aa: CASSPGQRSYGYTF; CDR3nt: TGTGCCAGCAGCCCGGGACAGAGGAGCTATGGCTACACCTTC
v_gene: TRBV4-3; abundance: many; d_gene: NA; j_gene: TRBJ1-2; CDR3aa: CASSQVSGDGYTF; CDR3nt: TGCGCCAGCAGCCAAGTTAGTGGGGATGGCTACACCTTC
v_gene: TRBV6-1; abundance: NA; d_gene: TRBD1; j_gene: TRBJ1-5; CDR3aa: CASKDRTTGPQHF; CDR3nt: TGTGCCAGCAAGGACAGGACAACGGGACCCCAGCATTTT
v_gene: TRBV28; abundance: few; d_gene: NA; j_gene: TRBJ2-4; CDR3aa: CASSLGRQGLNIQYF; CDR3nt: TGTGCCAGCAGTTTAGGCCGTCAGGGTCTAAACATTCAGTACTTC
v_gene: TRBV12-3/TRBV12-4; abundance: few; d_gene: NA; j_gene: TRBJ2-2; CDR3aa: CASSFTGPGELFF; CDR3nt: TGTGCCAGCAGTTTCACCGGTCCCGGGGAGCTGTTTTTT
v_gene: TRBV2; abundance: NA; d_gene: TRBD1; j_gene: TRBJ1-2; CDR3aa: CASSPIGGQENYGYTF; CDR3nt: TGTGCCAGCAGTCCTATAGGGGGACAGGAGAACTATGGCTACACCTTC
v_gene: TRBV18; abundance: few; d_gene: NA; j_gene: TRBJ2-7; CDR3aa: CASSPPGRSSYEQYF; CDR3nt: TGTGCCAGCTCACCACCCGGACGGTCGTCCTACGAGCAGTACTTC
v_gene: TRBV7-9; abundance: many; d_gene: NA; j_gene: TRBJ1-1; CDR3aa: CASSSNLGNTEAFF; CDR3nt: TGTGCCAGCAGCTCCAATCTAGGGAACACTGAAGCTTTCTTT
v_gene: TRBV11-2; abundance: NA; d_gene: NA; j_gene: TRBJ2-7; CDR3aa: CASSLYGGTYEQYF; CDR3nt: TGTGCCAGCAGCTTATATGGGGGAACCTACGAGCAGTACTTC
v_gene: TRBV24-1; abundance: NA; d_gene: TRBD1; j_gene: TRBJ1-2; CDR3aa: CATSKGTAYGYTF; CDR3nt: TGTGCCACCAGTAAAGGGACAGCCTATGGCTACACCTTC
v_gene: TRBV4-2; abundance: NA; d_gene: NA; j_gene: TRBJ1-3; CDR3aa: CASSQAGFSGNTIYF; CDR3nt: TGTGCCAGCAGCCAAGCGGGGTTCTCTGGAAACACCATATATTTT
v_gene: TRBV20-1; abundance: few; d_gene: NA; j_gene: TRBJ1-1; CDR3aa: CSAVGSLNTEAFF; CDR3nt: TGCAGTGCTGTCGGGAGCCTGAACACTGAAGCTTTCTTT
v_gene: TRBV3-1; abundance: NA; d_gene: NA; j_gene: TRBJ2-7; CDR3aa: CASSQRSAYEQYF; CDR3nt: TGTGCCAGCAGCCAAAGGAGTGCCTACGAGCAGTACTTC
v_gene: TRBV6-1; abundance: few; d_gene: TRBD1; j_gene: TRBJ2-7; CDR3aa: CASSRPGQGSYEQYF; CDR3nt: TGTGCCAGCAGCCGACCGGGACAGGGTTCCTACGAGCAGTACTTC
v_gene: TRBV6-2/TRBV6-3; abundance: few; d_gene: TRBD1; j_gene: TRBJ1-5; CDR3aa: CASSQGQARDSNQPQHF; CDR3nt: TGTGCCAGCAGTCAAGGACAGGCGAGGGATAGCAATCAGCCCCAGCATTTT
v_gene: TRBV24-1; abundance: NA; d_gene: NA; j_gene: TRBJ2-5; CDR3aa: CATSEGGRRETQYF; CDR3nt: TGTGCCACCAGTGAAGGGGGGCGCCGTGAGACCCAGTACTTC
v_gene: TRBV11-2; abundance: few; d_gene: TRBD2; j_gene: TRBJ2-2; CDR3aa: CASSQLAVNTGELFF; CDR3nt: TGTGCCAGCAGCCAACTAGCGGTCAACACCGGGGAGCTGTTTTTT
v_gene: TRBV24-1; abundance: few; d_gene: TRBD1; j_gene: TRBJ1-5; CDR3aa: CATSDAGQGNQHF; CDR3nt: TGTGCCACCAGTGATGCGGGACAGGGAAACCAGCATTTT
v_gene: TRBV6-5; abundance: NA; d_gene: NA; j_gene: TRBJ1-1; CDR3aa: CASSLWGGGPEAFF; CDR3nt: TGTGCCAGCAGTTTATGGGGCGGTGGACCTGAAGCTTTCTTT
v_gene: TRBV12-3/TRBV12-4; abundance: NA; d_gene: TRBD2; j_gene: TRBJ2-7; CDR3aa: CASSGRAGLPKGGDEQYF; CDR3nt: TGTGCCAGCAGTGGAAGAGCGGGACTACCAAAAGGCGGAGACGAGCAGTACTTC
v_gene: TRBV28; abundance: NA; d_gene: NA; j_gene: TRBJ1-1; CDR3aa: CASSLRNLMNTEAFF; CDR3nt: TGTGCCAGCAGTTTGCGGAATCTCATGAACACTGAAGCTTTCTTT
v_gene: TRBV6-5; abundance: few; d_gene: NA; j_gene: TRBJ1-3; CDR3aa: CASSYSISRSGNTIYF; CDR3nt: TGTGCCAGCAGTTACTCGATCTCCAGGTCTGGAAACACCATATATTTT
v_gene: TRBV12-3/TRBV12-4; abundance: once; d_gene: NA; j_gene: TRBJ2-7; CDR3aa: CASTLGSFEQYF; CDR3nt: TGTGCCAGCACCCTCGGGTCCTTCGAGCAGTACTTC
v_gene: TRBV5-1; abundance: many; d_gene: NA; j_gene: TRBJ1-2; CDR3aa: CASSLPTYHGYTF; CDR3nt: TGCGCCAGCAGCTTGCCGACATATCATGGCTACACCTTC
v_gene: TRBV7-2; abundance: many; d_gene: NA; j_gene: TRBJ1-1; CDR3aa: CASSLKTGGTEAFF; CDR3nt: TGTGCCAGCAGCTTAAAGACAGGAGGGACTGAAGCTTTCTTT
v_gene: TRBV28; abundance: many; d_gene: NA; j_gene: TRBJ1-3; CDR3aa: CASRAGNTIYF; CDR3nt: TGTGCCAGCAGAGCCGGAAACACCATATATTTT
v_gene: TRBV5-1; abundance: few; d_gene: NA; j_gene: TRBJ2-3; CDR3aa: CASRQGSTDTQYF; CDR3nt: TGCGCCAGCAGACAGGGAAGCACAGATACGCAGTATTTT
v_gene: TRBV25-1; abundance: many; d_gene: NA; j_gene: TRBJ1-2; CDR3aa: CASSVIGGYTF; CDR3nt: TGTGCCAGCAGTGTAATAGGTGGCTACACCTTC
v_gene: TRBV29-1; abundance: NA; d_gene: NA; j_gene: TRBJ2-3; CDR3aa: CSVGFTSLADTQYF; CDR3nt: TGCAGCGTTGGATTCACTAGCCTCGCAGATACGCAGTATTTT
v_gene: TRBV20-1; abundance: many; d_gene: NA; j_gene: TRBJ1-1; CDR3aa: CSAPAPTRRDTEAFF; CDR3nt: TGCAGTGCGCCCGCGCCGACCCGGCGGGACACTGAAGCTTTCTTT
v_gene: TRBV3-1; abundance: many; d_gene: TRBD1; j_gene: TRBJ2-3; CDR3aa: CASSRRQGTDTQYF; CDR3nt: TGTGCCAGCAGCCGCCGACAGGGTACGGATACGCAGTATTTT
v_gene: TRBV5-1; abundance: NA; d_gene: NA; j_gene: TRBJ2-6; CDR3aa: CASSPKPNSGANVLTF; CDR3nt: TGCGCCAGCAGCCCGAAGCCGAACTCTGGGGCCAACGTCCTGACTTTC
v_gene: TRBV5-1; abundance: few; d_gene: NA; j_gene: TRBJ2-1; CDR3aa: CASSTGGQTYNEQFF; CDR3nt: TGCGCCAGCAGCACCGGAGGTCAGACCTACAATGAGCAGTTCTTC
v_gene: TRBV6-5; abundance: NA; d_gene: NA; j_gene: TRBJ1-2; CDR3aa: CASSPANYGYTF; CDR3nt: TGTGCCAGCAGTCCAGCCAACTATGGCTACACCTTC
v_gene: TRBV7-9; abundance: many; d_gene: NA; j_gene: TRBJ1-4; CDR3aa: CASSSVLSPNIEKLFF; CDR3nt: TGTGCCAGCAGCTCGGTATTATCCCCTAATATTGAAAAACTGTTTTTT
v_gene: TRBV27; abundance: NA; d_gene: TRBD2; j_gene: TRBJ2-7; CDR3aa: CASSLPGLAPYEQYF; CDR3nt: TGTGCCAGCAGTTTGCCGGGACTAGCTCCTTATGAGCAGTACTTC
v_gene: TRBV20-1; abundance: NA; d_gene: NA; j_gene: TRBJ2-7; CDR3aa: CSALDGSSYEQYF; CDR3nt: TGCAGTGCCCTTGACGGTAGCTCCTACGAGCAGTACTTC
v_gene: TRBV5-1; abundance: NA; d_gene: NA; j_gene: TRBJ1-4; CDR3aa: CASSTGSSTNEKLFF; CDR3nt: TGCGCCAGCAGCACCGGGTCCTCAACTAATGAAAAACTGTTTTTT
v_gene: TRBV11-2; abundance: NA; d_gene: NA; j_gene: TRBJ2-7; CDR3aa: CASSLVRGNSYEQYF; CDR3nt: TGTGCCAGCAGCTTAGTCAGGGGAAATTCCTACGAGCAGTACTTC
v_gene: TRBV3-1; abundance: few; d_gene: NA; j_gene: TRBJ1-4; CDR3aa: CASSQRGRNEKLFF; CDR3nt: TGTGCCAGCAGCCAGCGGGGGCGGAATGAAAAACTGTTTTTT
v_gene: TRBV14; abundance: NA; d_gene: NA; j_gene: TRBJ1-4; CDR3aa: CASSQNRSPGEKLFF; CDR3nt: TGTGCCAGCAGCCAAAACAGATCGCCTGGTGAAAAACTGTTTTTT
v_gene: TRBV7-2; abundance: NA; d_gene: NA; j_gene: TRBJ1-2; CDR3aa: CASSPSRNRAGGYTF; CDR3nt: TGTGCCAGCAGCCCCAGTAGGAACAGGGCCGGTGGCTACACCTTC
v_gene: TRBV27; abundance: NA; d_gene: NA; j_gene: TRBJ2-7; CDR3aa: CASSLKSSYEQYF; CDR3nt: TGTGCCAGTAGTCTTAAGAGCTCCTACGAGCAGTACTTC
v_gene: TRBV6-1; abundance: once; d_gene: NA; j_gene: TRBJ2-1; CDR3aa: CASSGRLSNSYNEQFF; CDR3nt: TGTGCCAGCAGCGGCCGACTGTCAAACTCCTACAATGAGCAGTTCTTC
v_gene: TRBV4-3; abundance: few; d_gene: NA; j_gene: TRBJ1-5; CDR3aa: CASSQDASNQPQHF; CDR3nt: TGCGCCAGCAGCCAAGATGCTAGCAATCAGCCCCAGCATTTT
v_gene: TRBV20-1; abundance: NA; d_gene: NA; j_gene: TRBJ2-7; CDR3aa: CSARDTRGSYEQYF; CDR3nt: TGCAGTGCTAGAGACACCAGGGGAAGTTACGAGCAGTACTTC
v_gene: TRBV5-1; abundance: NA; d_gene: NA; j_gene: TRBJ2-5; CDR3aa: CASSSRQQETQYF; CDR3nt: TGCGCCAGCAGCTCCAGACAGCAAGAGACCCAGTACTTC